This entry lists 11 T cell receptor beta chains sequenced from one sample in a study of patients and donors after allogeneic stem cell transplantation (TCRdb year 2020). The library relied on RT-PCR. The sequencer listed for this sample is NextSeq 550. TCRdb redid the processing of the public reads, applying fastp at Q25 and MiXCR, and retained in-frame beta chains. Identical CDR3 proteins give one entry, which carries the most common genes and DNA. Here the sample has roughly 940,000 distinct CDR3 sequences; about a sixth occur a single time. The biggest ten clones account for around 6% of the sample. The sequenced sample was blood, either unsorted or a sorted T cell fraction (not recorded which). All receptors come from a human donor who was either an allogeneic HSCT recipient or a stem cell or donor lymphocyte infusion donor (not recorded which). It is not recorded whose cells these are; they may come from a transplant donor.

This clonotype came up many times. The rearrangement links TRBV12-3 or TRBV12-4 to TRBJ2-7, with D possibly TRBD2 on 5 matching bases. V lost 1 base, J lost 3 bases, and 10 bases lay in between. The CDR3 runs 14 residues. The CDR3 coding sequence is TGTGCCAGCAGTTTAGGGACTCCAAGCTACGAGCAGTACTTC. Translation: CASSLGTPSYEQYF.

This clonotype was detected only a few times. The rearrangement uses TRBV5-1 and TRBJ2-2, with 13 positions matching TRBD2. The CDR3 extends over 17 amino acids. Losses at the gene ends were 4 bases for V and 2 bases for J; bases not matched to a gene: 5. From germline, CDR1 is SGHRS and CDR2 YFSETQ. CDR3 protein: CASSPRGLAGNTGELFF. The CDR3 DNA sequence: TGCGCCAGCAGCCCCCGGGGACTAGCGGGAAACACCGGGGAGCTGTTTTTT. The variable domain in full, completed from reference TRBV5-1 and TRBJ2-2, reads KAGVTQTPRYLIKTRGQQVTLSCSPISGHRSVSWYQQTPGQGLQFLFEYFSETQRNKGNFPGRFSGRQFSNSRSEMNVSTLELGDSALYLCASSPRGLAGNTGELFFGEGSRLTVL.

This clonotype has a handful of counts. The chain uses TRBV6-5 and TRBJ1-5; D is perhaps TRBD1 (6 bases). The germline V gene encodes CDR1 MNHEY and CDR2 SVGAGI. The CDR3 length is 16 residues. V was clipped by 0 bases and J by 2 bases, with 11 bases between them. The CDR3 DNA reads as TGTGCCAGCAGTTACTCGGGGGGCCGTGGCAATCAGCCCCAGCATTTT. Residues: CASSYSGGRGNQPQHF.

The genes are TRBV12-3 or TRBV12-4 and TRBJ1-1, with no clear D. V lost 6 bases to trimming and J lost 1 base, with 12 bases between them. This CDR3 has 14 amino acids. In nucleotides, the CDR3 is TGTGCCAGCAGCAACCGGTGGGGGAACACTGAAGCTTTCTTT. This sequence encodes CASSNRWGNTEAFF.

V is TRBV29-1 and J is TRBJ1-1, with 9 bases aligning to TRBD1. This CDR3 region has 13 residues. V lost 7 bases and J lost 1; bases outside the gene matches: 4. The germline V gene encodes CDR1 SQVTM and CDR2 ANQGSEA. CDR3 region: CSGEQGANTEAFF. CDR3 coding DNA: TGCAGCGGGGAACAGGGGGCGAACACTGAAGCTTTCTTT.

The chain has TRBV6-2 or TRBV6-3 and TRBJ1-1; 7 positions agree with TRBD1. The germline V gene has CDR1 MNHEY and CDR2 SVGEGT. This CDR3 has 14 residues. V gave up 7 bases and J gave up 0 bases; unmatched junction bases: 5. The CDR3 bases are TGTGCCAGCAAAGGGGGCCTCATGAACACTGAAGCTTTCTTT. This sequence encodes CASKGGLMNTEAFF.

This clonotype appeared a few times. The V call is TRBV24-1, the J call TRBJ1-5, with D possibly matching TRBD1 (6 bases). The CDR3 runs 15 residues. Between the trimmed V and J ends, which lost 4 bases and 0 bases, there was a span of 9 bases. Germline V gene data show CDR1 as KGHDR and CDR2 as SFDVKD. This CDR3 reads CATSDTQGSNQPQHF. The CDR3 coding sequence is TGTGCCACCAGTGACACACAGGGTAGCAATCAGCCCCAGCATTTT.

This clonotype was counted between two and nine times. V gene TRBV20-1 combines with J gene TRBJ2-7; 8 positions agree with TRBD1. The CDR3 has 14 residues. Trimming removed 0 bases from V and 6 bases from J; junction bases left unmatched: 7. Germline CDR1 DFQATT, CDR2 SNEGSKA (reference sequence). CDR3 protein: CSARDRTGKAEQYF. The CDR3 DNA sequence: TGCAGTGCTAGAGATCGGACAGGGAAGGCCGAGCAGTACTTC.

The CDR3 nucleotides read TGCAGCGTTAGGGGCAGTTTAAAGTCCACAGATACGCAGTATTTT. Translated: CSVRGSLKSTDTQYF. The V call is TRBV29-1, the J call TRBJ2-3; tentative D call: TRBD1 (5 bases). The V end was cut by 5 bases, the J end by 2 bases, with 17 bases between. The CDR3 spans 15 residues. Per the germline V gene, CDR1 is SQVTM and CDR2 is ANQGSEA.

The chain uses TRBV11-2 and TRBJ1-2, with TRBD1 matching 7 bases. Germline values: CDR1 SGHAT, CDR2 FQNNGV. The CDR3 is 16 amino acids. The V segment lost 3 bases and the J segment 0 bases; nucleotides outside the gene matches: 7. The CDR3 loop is CASSFEQGVANYGYTF. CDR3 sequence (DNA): TGTGCCAGCAGCTTTGAGCAGGGGGTGGCTAACTATGGCTACACCTTC. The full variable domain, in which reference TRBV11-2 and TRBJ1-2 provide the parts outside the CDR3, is EAGVAQSPRYKIIEKRQSVAFWCNPISGHATLYWYQQILGQGPKLLIQFQNNGVVDDSQLPKDRFSAERLKGVDSTLKIQPAKLEDSAVYLCASSFEQGVANYGYTFGSGTRLTVV.

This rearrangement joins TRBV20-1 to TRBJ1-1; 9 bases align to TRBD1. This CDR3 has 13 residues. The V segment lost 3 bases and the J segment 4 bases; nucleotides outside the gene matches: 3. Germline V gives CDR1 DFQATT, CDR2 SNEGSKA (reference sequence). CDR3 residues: CSARWTGVTEAFF. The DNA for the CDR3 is TGCAGTGCTAGGTGGACAGGGGTCACTGAAGCTTTCTTT.